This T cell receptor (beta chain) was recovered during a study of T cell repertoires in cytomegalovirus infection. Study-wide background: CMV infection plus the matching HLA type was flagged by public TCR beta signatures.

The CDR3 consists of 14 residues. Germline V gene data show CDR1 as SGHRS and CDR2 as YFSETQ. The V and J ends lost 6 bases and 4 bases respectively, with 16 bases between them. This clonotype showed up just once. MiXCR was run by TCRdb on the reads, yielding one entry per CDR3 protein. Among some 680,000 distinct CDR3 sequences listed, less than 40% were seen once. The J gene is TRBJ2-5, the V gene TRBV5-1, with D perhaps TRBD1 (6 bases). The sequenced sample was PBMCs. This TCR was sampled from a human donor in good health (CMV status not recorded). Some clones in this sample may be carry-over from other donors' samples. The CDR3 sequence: CASTGQPMGETQYF. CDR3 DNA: TGCGCCAGCACAGGACAGCCTATGGGAGAGACCCAGTACTTC.